Detailed here is one TCR beta chain. The sample belongs to a study of blood T cell repertoires in COVID-19. Study at large: Samples came from the United States, Italy and Spain, spanning acute and convalescent COVID-19. PBMCs, B-cell-depleted T cells, or T cells were the source of the cDNA or gDNA that made up the material.

Deletions cut 1 base from V and 6 bases from J, with 8 bases between. The germline V gene has CDR1 SGHTA and CDR2 FQGNSA. There are 13 residues in the CDR3. Repertoires were generated with immunoSEQ multiplex PCR, while TCRdb's copy carries only in-frame clones and drops some. Of almost 300,000 clones in the sample, around 87% were seen once. This TCR was sampled from a man in his 70s with acute or convalescent COVID-19. Specimen: peripheral blood. This chain connects TRBV7-2 to TRBJ2-3; no definite D call. The CDR3 is CASSLDRVDTQYF. Written as DNA, the CDR3 is TGTGCCAGCAGCTTAGACCGCGTGGATACGCAGTATTTT.